Listed here is a single T cell receptor (beta chain). Antigen unknown. The repertoire was sequenced with immunoSEQ multiplex PCR; TCRdb's copy has only in-frame clones and lacks some. Among 250,000 to 400,000 clones listed, around 87% were seen once. The donors belonged to the roughly 110-subject validation cohort, separate from the 666-subject first cohort. The data belong to a study of cytomegalovirus exposure and HLA in healthy donors. Study at large: The approximately 690 first-cohort repertoires and the 95 to 150 validation repertoires shared the same platform, a later analysis reported.

Study-wide results and caveats: A few of the chains that were CMV-associated were confirmed in vitro to be specific for CMV antigens. According to reports, the classifier identified cytomegalovirus status with high specificity and sensitivity.

Germline values: CDR1 SNHLY, CDR2 FYNNEI. The CDR3 covers 14 residues. V lost 7 bases, J lost 0 bases, and 10 bases lay in between. The rearrangement uses TRBV2 and TRBJ2-1, with no clear D. The sample consisted of PBMCs. The clonotype was recovered from a young woman in good health and CMV-seropositive. CDR3: CASTTSSSYNEQFF. CDR3 coding DNA: TGTGCCAGCACGACGTCGAGCTCCTACAATGAGCAGTTCTTC.